A selection of T cell receptor beta chains follows, all from one sample in a study of blood T cell repertoires in COVID-19. Assay used: immunoSEQ multiplex PCR; TCRdb lists only in-frame clones, some missing. The sample lists some 40,000 clones, less than 90% occurring once. The source material was peripheral blood. The receptors originated from a man between 70 and 80 years old with acute or convalescent COVID-19. Both conserved end residues are part of each CDR3. Each record gives: D gene, clone size, J gene, V gene, CDR3 DNA, CDR3 protein. The D gene is left open where the match is weak. A clone size is listed for some rows: how often the clone was seen (once, few, many), or a class if it is expanded.

d_call: -
clone_size: -
j_call: TRBJ1-5
v_call: TRBV27
cdr3_nt: TGTGCCAGCAGTTTAATGGCAGGGGGCAATCAGCCCCAGCATTTT
cdr3_aa: CASSLMAGGNQPQHF

d_call: -
clone_size: -
j_call: TRBJ1-5
v_call: TRBV7-2
cdr3_nt: TGTGCCAGCAGCTCGTCAGGAGGATACCAGCCCCAGCATTTT
cdr3_aa: CASSSSGGYQPQHF

d_call: -
clone_size: -
j_call: TRBJ1-5
v_call: TRBV18
cdr3_nt: TGTGCCAGCTCACCCGGAGGACAGCTCAATCAGCCCCAGCATTTT
cdr3_aa: CASSPGGQLNQPQHF

d_call: -
clone_size: -
j_call: TRBJ1-5
v_call: TRBV5-4
cdr3_nt: TGTGCCAGCAGCCTGGACGGACTGTCCCAGCATTTT
cdr3_aa: CASSLDGLSQHF

d_call: -
clone_size: -
j_call: TRBJ2-5
v_call: TRBV25-1
cdr3_nt: TGTGCCAGCAGGGGGGCGCGAGCGGAGACCCAGTACTTC
cdr3_aa: CASRGARAETQYF

d_call: -
clone_size: -
j_call: TRBJ1-5
v_call: TRBV9
cdr3_nt: TGTGCCGCGGGTCCCCCGGGACAAGTTAGCAATCAGCCCCAGCATTTT
cdr3_aa: CAAGPPGQVSNQPQHF

d_call: -
clone_size: once
j_call: TRBJ2-3
v_call: TRBV6-1
cdr3_nt: TGTGCCAGCAGTGAAGCCTACGTGTCGGGTCCCACAGATACGCAGTATTTT
cdr3_aa: CASSEAYVSGPTDTQYF

d_call: -
clone_size: -
j_call: TRBJ1-1
v_call: TRBV10-2
cdr3_nt: TGCGCCAGCAGTGGGACACCGAACACTGAAGCTTTCTTT
cdr3_aa: CASSGTPNTEAFF

d_call: TRBD1
clone_size: once
j_call: TRBJ2-5
v_call: TRBV5-6
cdr3_nt: TGTGCCAGCAGCTATGGACAGGGGGCGAGGGAGACCCAGTACTTC
cdr3_aa: CASSYGQGARETQYF

d_call: TRBD2
clone_size: -
j_call: TRBJ2-7
v_call: TRBV7-8
cdr3_nt: TGTGCCAGCAGCCTTATATCGACTAGCGGGAGAGACGAGCAGTACTTC
cdr3_aa: CASSLISTSGRDEQYF

d_call: TRBD1
clone_size: -
j_call: TRBJ1-1
v_call: TRBV12-3/TRBV12-4
cdr3_nt: TGTGCCAGCAGTTCCTCAGACAGGGTAGCTTTCTTT
cdr3_aa: CASSSSDRVAFF

d_call: -
clone_size: few
j_call: TRBJ2-2
v_call: TRBV5-1
cdr3_nt: TGCGCCAGCACCCGGGACTTGGGCACCGGGGAGCTGTTTTTT
cdr3_aa: CASTRDLGTGELFF

d_call: -
clone_size: -
j_call: TRBJ1-4
v_call: TRBV13
cdr3_nt: TGTGCCAGCAGCTTAGGCCGGAGGAATGAAAAACTGTTTTTT
cdr3_aa: CASSLGRRNEKLFF

d_call: -
clone_size: -
j_call: TRBJ1-2
v_call: TRBV4-1
cdr3_nt: TGCGCCAGCAGCCAAGGACGCGGTGGCTACACCTTC
cdr3_aa: CASSQGRGGYTF

d_call: TRBD1
clone_size: -
j_call: TRBJ1-1
v_call: TRBV5-5
cdr3_nt: TGTGCCAGTCAAGCCGGGACAGGGATTGGTGAAGCTTTCTTT
cdr3_aa: CASQAGTGIGEAFF

d_call: -
clone_size: once
j_call: TRBJ2-6
v_call: TRBV19
cdr3_nt: TGTGCCAGTAGTATAGTAGGGGGGGCAGCCTCTGGGGCCAACGTCCTGACTTTC
cdr3_aa: CASSIVGGAASGANVLTF

d_call: -
clone_size: -
j_call: TRBJ2-1
v_call: TRBV21-1
cdr3_nt: TGTGCCAGTAGCATGCGACCGATTACAGGGGAGCAGTTCTTC
cdr3_aa: CASSMRPITGEQFF